This is a list of T cell receptor beta chains from one sample in a study of blood T cell repertoires in COVID-19. Sequencing was performed with immunoSEQ multiplex PCR; in TCRdb, only in-frame clones are kept and a portion is missing. Among some 260,000 clones listed, about 90% were seen once. Material: peripheral blood. Receptor source: an elderly man with acute or convalescent COVID-19. The CDR3 runs from the conserved cysteine through the conserved F or W. Each record gives: D gene, J gene, clone size, V gene, CDR3 DNA, CDR3 protein. D genes are given only for firm matches. Rows may omit the clone size; those that give it use once, few, many or a size class.

>TRBD1|TRBJ1-1|-|TRBV19
TGTGCCAGTAGCGGGCAGGGGGTCACTGAAGCTTTCTTT
CASSGQGVTEAFF
>-|TRBJ2-3|-|TRBV9
TGTGCCAGCAGCGAGACAACAGATACGCAGTATTTT
CASSETTDTQYF
>TRBD1|TRBJ1-4|-|TRBV7-8
TGTGCCAGCAGCTCCCGTGACAGGGGGAATGAAAAACTGTTTTTT
CASSSRDRGNEKLFF
>-|TRBJ1-2|once|TRBV5-4
TGTGCCAGCAGGTTCGACAGGTTGAACTATGGCTACACCTTC
CASRFDRLNYGYTF
>-|TRBJ1-4|-|TRBV6-1
TGTGCCAGCAGTGAATCCAGGGCACAGGAAAAACTGTTTTTT
CASSESRAQEKLFF
>TRBD1|TRBJ2-7|-|TRBV19
TGTGCCAGTAGTTCCTACAGGGGGCTAGTCTACGAGCAGTACTTC
CASSSYRGLVYEQYF
>TRBD1|TRBJ1-2|-|TRBV28
TGTGCCAGCATTCAAGGCAGGGGGCCCTATGGCTACACCTTC
CASIQGRGPYGYTF
>TRBD1|TRBJ2-7|-|TRBV3-1/TRBV3-2
TGTGCCAGCAGCCCGGGACAGGGAAAGCAGTACTTC
CASSPGQGKQYF
>-|TRBJ1-1|-|TRBV6-5
TGTGCCAGCAGTCGGACAGTCACTACAAACACTGAAGCTTTCTTT
CASSRTVTTNTEAFF
>TRBD1|TRBJ1-5|-|TRBV5-1
TGCGCCAGCAGCTTGGAAGGACAGGGGCATCAGCCCCAGCATTTT
CASSLEGQGHQPQHF
>TRBD2|TRBJ2-1|-|TRBV7-8
TGTGCCAGCAGCTTATCGCGGGGGGGGCGGTACAATGAGCAGTTCTTC
CASSLSRGGRYNEQFF
>TRBD1|TRBJ2-2|-|TRBV5-1
TGCGCCAGCAGCTCCCAGGGACAGGCCGGGACCGGGGAGCTGTTTTTT
CASSSQGQAGTGELFF
>-|TRBJ1-5|-|TRBV15
TGTGCCACCAACAATAGAAGGGGTACCAATCAGCCCCAGCATTTT
CATNNRRGTNQPQHF
>-|TRBJ1-2|-|TRBV7-9
TGTGCCAGCAGCTCCCCCGGGGGGTTCGACTATGGCTACACCTTC
CASSSPGGFDYGYTF
>TRBD1|TRBJ1-2|-|TRBV7-9
TGTGCCAGCAGCCCGATCGACAGGGGGGACTATGGCTACACCTTC
CASSPIDRGDYGYTF
>-|TRBJ1-5|-|TRBV6-5
TGTGCCAGCAGTTCACAGGGATACCAGCCCCAGCATTTT
CASSSQGYQPQHF
>TRBD1|TRBJ1-2|-|TRBV25-1
TGTGCCAGCGCGCAGGGGGCTGGCTATGGCTACACCTTC
CASAQGAGYGYTF
>TRBD2|TRBJ2-1|many|TRBV29-1
TGCAGCGTTCCGACTAGCGGGGGGCAGTCGGATGAGCAGTTCTTC
CSVPTSGGQSDEQFF
>TRBD1|TRBJ1-6|once|TRBV5-1
TGCGCCAGCAGCTTGGAGACAGGGACACCCCTCCACTTT
CASSLETGTPLHF
>TRBD1|TRBJ2-5|-|TRBV6-2/TRBV6-3
TGTGCCAGCAGTTTTGACAGGGGGCAAGAGACCCAGTACTTC
CASSFDRGQETQYF
>TRBD1|TRBJ1-1|-|TRBV5-1
TGCGCCAGCAGCCGCCTCAGGGGGCCGGACACTGAAGCTTTCTTT
CASSRLRGPDTEAFF
>-|TRBJ1-4|-|TRBV5-1
TGCGCCAGCAGTTTGACAGGATCAACTAATGAAAAACTGTTTTTT
CASSLTGSTNEKLFF
>-|TRBJ1-5|-|TRBV18
TGTGCCAGCTCACCTGAGAGAAATCAGCCCCAGCATTTT
CASSPERNQPQHF
>-|TRBJ1-6|few|TRBV5-1
TGCGCCAGCCGCCTCCCGGGAGGGGGTTCACCCCTCCACTTT
CASRLPGGGSPLHF
>-|TRBJ1-1|-|TRBV6-5
TGTGCCAGCAGTTTGACAGGGAACACTGAAGCTTTCTTT
CASSLTGNTEAFF
>-|TRBJ1-5|-|TRBV9
TGTGCCAGCAACATACAGGGCTTAGATCAGCCCCAGCATTTT
CASNIQGLDQPQHF
>-|TRBJ1-2|-|TRBV7-2
TGTGCCAGCAGCCCTGAGACAGGAACCTATGGCTACACCTTC
CASSPETGTYGYTF
>-|TRBJ1-5|few|TRBV28
TGTGCCAGCAGGCCTGACAGTTCAAGGCCCCAGCATTTT
CASRPDSSRPQHF
>-|TRBJ2-3|once|TRBV5-1
TGCGCCAGCAGCTTGCTGCCAGGTCGGACAGATACGCAGTATTTT
CASSLLPGRTDTQYF
>TRBD1|TRBJ1-2|once|TRBV6-5
TGTGCCAGCAGCTACAGGGGGCGCGGCTACACCTTC
CASSYRGRGYTF
>-|TRBJ1-5|-|TRBV21-1
TGTGCCAGCAGCCCCCGGGACGGGAGGAAATTTAGCAATCAGCCCCAGCATTTT
CASSPRDGRKFSNQPQHF
>TRBD1|TRBJ2-7|few|TRBV7-9
TGTGCCAGCAGCTTAGTACAGGGGGTGAGCTACGAGCAGTACTTC
CASSLVQGVSYEQYF
>-|TRBJ1-2|-|TRBV4-3
TGCGCCAGCAGCCCCACGACGGACTTCTATGGCTACACCTTC
CASSPTTDFYGYTF
>TRBD2|TRBJ2-1|-|TRBV7-9
TGTGCCAGCAACAAGCCGGGACTAGCGGGAGGCAATGAGCAGTTCTTC
CASNKPGLAGGNEQFF
>-|TRBJ1-3|-|TRBV28
TGTGCCAGCAGTTTACTACAGGCTGGAAACACCATATATTTT
CASSLLQAGNTIYF
>-|TRBJ1-2|-|TRBV5-1
TGCGCCAGCAGCTTATCCATAGGCAGGGTGTATGGCTACACCTTC
CASSLSIGRVYGYTF
>TRBD2|TRBJ2-2|-|TRBV4-2
TGTGCCAGCAGCCAAGGTTTGATAGCGGGGCCCGGGGAGCTGTTTTTT
CASSQGLIAGPGELFF
>-|TRBJ1-2|-|TRBV6-2/TRBV6-3
TGTGCCAGCAGTTACCAGGGGTATGGCTACACCTTC
CASSYQGYGYTF
>-|TRBJ2-7|-|TRBV6-5
TGTGCCAGCAGTCCCGGGGGGACAGGCCTTTTCGAGCAGTACTTC
CASSPGGTGLFEQYF
>-|TRBJ2-5|-|TRBV6-5
TGTGCCAGCAGTTACTCGCGGTTGGCAGAGACCCAGTACTTC
CASSYSRLAETQYF
>TRBD2|TRBJ2-5|-|TRBV6-2/TRBV6-3
TGTGCCAGCAGTTCCATCCTAGCGGGGGTGCAAGAGACCCAGTACTTC
CASSSILAGVQETQYF
>TRBD1|TRBJ1-1|-|TRBV16
TGTGCCAGCAGCTTGCGGACAGGGAACACTGAAGCTTTCTTT
CASSLRTGNTEAFF
>TRBD2|TRBJ2-1|few|TRBV10-3
TGTGCCAGTGAATCTAGCGGGGGCCACCGTGAGCAGTTCTTC
CASESSGGHREQFF
>-|TRBJ2-2|-|TRBV3-1/TRBV3-2
TGTGCCAGCAGCCGATACGGACTCACCGGGGAGCTGTTTTTT
CASSRYGLTGELFF
>TRBD1|TRBJ1-5|-|TRBV7-9
TGTGCCAGCAGCTTGGACAGGGGCAATCAGCCCCAGCATTTT
CASSLDRGNQPQHF
>-|TRBJ2-7|-|TRBV2
TGTGCCAGCAGTGAACAGGCCTACGAGCAGTACTTC
CASSEQAYEQYF
>-|TRBJ2-2|-|TRBV24-1
TGTGCCACCAGTGATCCCCGGGACTCACCCGACCGAAACACCGGGGAGCTGTTTTTT
CATSDPRDSPDRNTGELFF
>-|TRBJ2-7|-|TRBV28
TGTGCCAGCAGTTCGACAGTCTACGAGCAGTACTTC
CASSSTVYEQYF
>-|TRBJ2-2|-|TRBV7-2
TGTGCCAGCAGCCCGTCAGGTTCGAACACCGGGGAGCTGTTTTTT
CASSPSGSNTGELFF
>TRBD2|TRBJ2-1|-|TRBV2
TGTGCCAGCATGCGGGAGGGGGTCAATGAGCAGTTCTTC
CASMREGVNEQFF
>TRBD1|TRBJ2-7|once|TRBV5-1
TGCGCCAGCAGCTTGCCGGGACAGGTCAGCTCCTACGAGCAGTACTTC
CASSLPGQVSSYEQYF
>TRBD1|TRBJ1-2|few|TRBV5-1
TGCGCCAGCAGCCTTGACAGGGACTATGGCTACACCTTC
CASSLDRDYGYTF
>-|TRBJ1-1|-|TRBV6-2/TRBV6-3
TGTGCCAGCAGTTATAAGAACAGACTGAACACTGAAGCTTTCTTT
CASSYKNRLNTEAFF
>TRBD1|TRBJ2-1|-|TRBV11-2
TGTGCCAGCAGCTATAATCGGGACAGGTTTTACAATGAGCAGTTCTTC
CASSYNRDRFYNEQFF
>TRBD1|TRBJ2-7|-|TRBV4-2
TGTGCCAGCAGCCAGGGGGACAGGGTCTCCTACGAGCAGTACTTC
CASSQGDRVSYEQYF
>-|TRBJ1-1|-|TRBV7-6
TGTGCCAGCAGCTTAAGTCCCCAGGGAGGGACTGAAGCTTTCTTT
CASSLSPQGGTEAFF
>-|TRBJ1-1|-|TRBV10-3
TGTGCCATCAGGATACAGGGCGGTGTCACTGAAGCTTTCTTT
CAIRIQGGVTEAFF
>TRBD1|TRBJ2-7|-|TRBV4-3
TGCGCCAGCAGCCGTGGGACAGGGGAGTCCTCCGAGCAGTACTTC
CASSRGTGESSEQYF
>-|TRBJ2-3|-|TRBV7-9
TGTGCTTCGGGGGTAGGGAAAGATACGCAGTATTTT
CASGVGKDTQYF
>TRBD2|TRBJ2-3|-|TRBV28
TGTGCCAGCATTTCGGTAGCGGGAGTTACAGATACGCAGTATTTT
CASISVAGVTDTQYF